Listed below are T cell receptor beta chains from one sample, sequenced in a study of blood T cells in healthy people across ages. One entry per CDR3 protein results from TCRdb running MiXCR on the 5' RACE reads. The profile shows hundreds of thousands of distinct CDR3 sequences, 20% to 25% of them singletons. Source material: blood. These receptor sequences come from a man between 65 and 85 years old in good health. Both conserved end residues are part of each CDR3. D genes are given only for firm matches. Size values are once, few and many counts, or a class for expanded clones, and some rows have none.

-	TRBD1	TRBJ1-2	TRBV6-5	TGTGCCAGCAGAGCCAGTCAGGGGGCTGAATATGGCTACACCTTC	CASRASQGAEYGYTF
-	-	TRBJ1-4	TRBV20-1	TGCAGTGCTAGCGCAGGGTTTGATGAAAAACTGTTTTTT	CSASAGFDEKLFF
-	-	TRBJ2-5	TRBV27	TGTGCCAGCCCCGGGTACCAAGAGACCCAGTACTTC	CASPGYQETQYF
-	-	TRBJ1-1	TRBV29-1	TGCAGCGTTGAGGCAACAGGGAGAGGGGTCACTGAAGCTTTCTTT	CSVEATGRGVTEAFF
once	-	TRBJ2-7	TRBV5-4	TGTGCCAGCAGCGAGTCATCCAACGAGCAGTACTTC	CASSESSNEQYF
many	TRBD2	TRBJ2-5	TRBV29-1	TGCAGCGTTGCACTAGCGAGCCAAGAGACCCAGTACTTC	CSVALASQETQYF
few	-	TRBJ1-2	TRBV4-3	TGCGCCAGCAGCCAAGAATTAGGTCTTAACTATGGCTACACCTTC	CASSQELGLNYGYTF
-	-	TRBJ2-1	TRBV3-1	TGTGCCAGCAGCCAAGATATGGGTAGTGGGCAGTTCTTC	CASSQDMGSGQFF
-	-	TRBJ1-2	TRBV9	TGTGCCAGCAGCGTCTCTCAAACTAACTATGGCTACACCTTC	CASSVSQTNYGYTF
-	-	TRBJ1-3	TRBV5-6	TGTGCCAGCAGCTTTCAGGGATGGAAGGACGCCCAAGGAAACACCATATATTTT	CASSFQGWKDAQGNTIYF
-	-	TRBJ2-4	TRBV12-3/TRBV12-4	TGTGCCAGCACCCTGAGGGGCTTCAAAAACATTCAGTACTTC	CASTLRGFKNIQYF
-	-	TRBJ2-7	TRBV20-1	TGCAGTGCTAGGGGGGTGAGCTTCTACGAGCAGTACTTC	CSARGVSFYEQYF
many	TRBD1	TRBJ1-4	TRBV4-3	TGCGCCAGCAGCCAAGATACGGGACAGGGCGAAAAACTGTTTTTT	CASSQDTGQGEKLFF
few	-	TRBJ1-4	TRBV29-1	TGCAGCGTTGGACAGTTTGGTGAAAAACTGTTTTTT	CSVGQFGEKLFF
few	TRBD1	TRBJ2-3	TRBV15	TGTGCCACCAGCAGACCCCGGTCAGGGGGTCCAGATACGCAGTATTTT	CATSRPRSGGPDTQYF
few	-	TRBJ2-3	TRBV20-1	TGCAGTGCTAGAGCGGAGTTCACAGATACGCAGTATTTT	CSARAEFTDTQYF
-	-	TRBJ1-2	TRBV7-2	TGTGCCAGCAGCTTAGGGGGGGCAGGGGCGCCTAACTATGGCTACACCTTC	CASSLGGAGAPNYGYTF
once	-	TRBJ2-1	TRBV5-1	TGCGCCAGCAGCTTGGGGCTTGGGGAGTTCTTC	CASSLGLGEFF
-	TRBD1	TRBJ1-1	TRBV7-2	TGTGCCAGCAGTCCAACAGGGGATACTGAAGCTTTCTTT	CASSPTGDTEAFF
few	-	TRBJ2-2	TRBV4-1	TGCGCCAGCAGCCAAGACCAAAGGCTGAACACCGGGGAGCTGTTTTTT	CASSQDQRLNTGELFF
many	TRBD1	TRBJ2-7	TRBV5-1	TGCGCCAGCGGGATGGGACAGGGGGCTGGGGAGCAGTACTTC	CASGMGQGAGEQYF
few	-	TRBJ1-2	TRBV12-3/TRBV12-4	TGTGCCAGCAGTTCGGAGGGGGGCGCGGGCTACACCTTC	CASSSEGGAGYTF
-	TRBD2	TRBJ2-1	TRBV7-2	TGTGCCAGCAGCTCGGGACTAGGAATCGACAATGAGCAGTTCTTC	CASSSGLGIDNEQFF
many	TRBD2	TRBJ2-1	TRBV11-1	TGTGCCAGCAGCCGCCGCGGGGGGGGTCATGAGCAGTTCTTC	CASSRRGGGHEQFF
few	TRBD1	TRBJ2-1	TRBV7-2	TGTGCCAGCAGCCCACCGGGACAGGTTAATGAGCAGTTCTTC	CASSPPGQVNEQFF
-	-	TRBJ2-3	TRBV20-1	TGCAGTGTCAGGGCAGCGGAGGGGTCCACAGATACGCAGTATTTT	CSVRAAEGSTDTQYF
few	-	TRBJ2-7	TRBV29-1	TGCAGCGTTGTGCCTAGCGTGACCTACGAGCAGTACTTC	CSVVPSVTYEQYF
-	-	TRBJ1-1	TRBV28	TGTGCCAGCAGTTCAGCCGGATTAGGCACTGAAGCTTTCTTT	CASSSAGLGTEAFF
many	-	TRBJ2-1	TRBV20-1	TGCAGTGCGATTCAGACTCCGCAGGCTGGGATCCTTCTAGACAATGAGCAGTTCTTC	CSAIQTPQAGILLDNEQFF
many	-	TRBJ2-7	TRBV28	TGTGCCAGCAGTTTAACGGGTGGCAGGGGCTACGAGCAGTACTTC	CASSLTGGRGYEQYF
few	-	TRBJ2-1	TRBV12-3/TRBV12-4	TGTGCCAGCAGTTTAGTCCAGGGGGGCGGCAATGAGCAGTTCTTC	CASSLVQGGGNEQFF
-	-	TRBJ2-7	TRBV28	TGTGCCAGCAGTTATCGGGGAGCACCCTCCTACGAGCAGTACTTC	CASSYRGAPSYEQYF
few	TRBD2	TRBJ2-1	TRBV10-3	TGTGCCATCAGGAAAGCGGGAGGGAACGACAATGAGCAGTTCTTC	CAIRKAGGNDNEQFF
-	TRBD1	TRBJ1-4	TRBV3-1	TGTGCCAGCACAGGGGGACCTAATGAAAAACTGTTTTTT	CASTGGPNEKLFF
-	-	TRBJ1-2	TRBV3-1	TGTGCCAGCAGCCAAAGGGGCATTTGGGTTGGCTACACCTTC	CASSQRGIWVGYTF
few	-	TRBJ2-5	TRBV5-5	TGTGCCAGCAGCTTGGGAGTGGGGCAGACCCAGTACTTC	CASSLGVGQTQYF
few	-	TRBJ2-2	TRBV7-7	TGTGCTAGCAGCTTGGCGATAAACACCGGGGAGCTGTTTTTT	CASSLAINTGELFF
many	-	TRBJ2-5	TRBV24-1	TGTGCCACCAGTGATTCCCGGGACTCTCAAGAGACCCAGTACTTC	CATSDSRDSQETQYF
-	-	TRBJ2-7	TRBV3-1	TGTGCCAGCAGCCGCCCAGGTGGAGGGGAGTACGAGCAGTACTTC	CASSRPGGGEYEQYF
-	-	TRBJ2-7	TRBV20-1	TGCAGTGCCATAGTTAAGGGAGTCGTGGGGGAGCAGTACTTC	CSAIVKGVVGEQYF
-	-	TRBJ2-2	TRBV12-3/TRBV12-4	TGTGCCAGCAGTCCCGCTGGGCCAACCGGGGAGCTGTTTTTT	CASSPAGPTGELFF
many	-	TRBJ2-7	TRBV5-1	TGCGCCAGCAGTGTCGGAACCTACGAGCAGTACTTC	CASSVGTYEQYF
-	TRBD2	TRBJ2-1	TRBV20-1	TGCAGTGCTATATTACCCGGGACTAGCGGGAGTTATAGTGAGCAGTTCTTC	CSAILPGTSGSYSEQFF
-	TRBD1	TRBJ2-3	TRBV3-1	TGTGCCAGCAGCCAAGAAGGGACAGTCGCAGGTGGTACGCAGTATTTT	CASSQEGTVAGGTQYF
few	TRBD1	TRBJ1-1	TRBV3-1	TGTGCCAGCAGCCAAGCCACAGGGGGCTGGACGAACACTGAAGCTTTCTTT	CASSQATGGWTNTEAFF
few	TRBD1	TRBJ2-5	TRBV5-5	TGTGCCAGCAGCCGACAGGGGGCCAAGACCCAGTACTTC	CASSRQGAKTQYF
-	TRBD2	TRBJ2-1	TRBV24-1	TGTGCCACCAGTGATCCACGAGAGCTTGCGGGGGGTGACAATGAGCAGTTCTTC	CATSDPRELAGGDNEQFF
few	TRBD1	TRBJ2-7	TRBV6-5	TGTGCCAGCAGTTACGGCAGGGGGAGATACGAGCAGTACTTC	CASSYGRGRYEQYF
-	TRBD1	TRBJ1-6	TRBV13	TGTGCCAGCAGCTCCCGGGACAGGGGGGATAATTCACCCCTCCACTTT	CASSSRDRGDNSPLHF
few	-	TRBJ1-3	TRBV20-1	TGCAGTGCTAGAGATGACCTCCTGGGAAACACCATATATTTT	CSARDDLLGNTIYF
few	TRBD2	TRBJ2-3	TRBV11-2	TGTGCCAGCAGCTCCGGGACTAGCGGGTCCTTTTCACCGGCGGCGTATTTT	CASSSGTSGSFSPAAYF
few	TRBD1	TRBJ2-2	TRBV29-1	TGCAGCGTGCAGGGGGCGGCGACCGGGGAGCTGTTTTTT	CSVQGAATGELFF
-	-	TRBJ1-6	TRBV5-1	TGCGCCAGCAGCTTGGGGGGCGCGGATTCACCCCTCCACTTT	CASSLGGADSPLHF
-	-	TRBJ1-5	TRBV12-3/TRBV12-4	TGTGCCAGCAGTTTGTATGGGGTCGGTCAGCCCCAGCATTTT	CASSLYGVGQPQHF